This T cell receptor beta chain was sequenced in a study of T cells in Graves' hyperthyroidism and ophthalmopathy. Regarding the study as a whole: Expanded thyroid clonotypes (above 0.001) were mostly also found in blood.

Patients with uncontrolled infections, other autoimmune diseases, pregnancy or lactation were excluded. Out of approximately 9.9 ml of fresh peripheral blood came the PBMCs. This CDR3 region has 14 residues. The germline V and J ends were trimmed by 0 bases and 7 bases, with 13 bases remaining between them. CDR1 is MNHNS and CDR2 is SASEGT in the germline V gene. This clonotype showed up just a few times. Its target is not known. The investigators amplified TCR beta CDR3 regions from RNA transcripts. HTBI primers were employed in a first-round RT-PCR of the TCR CDR3. Using its own MiXCR run on the multiplex PCR reads, TCRdb lists one record per CDR3 protein. The profile covers about 530,000 distinct CDR3 sequences, with approximately 17% appearing a single time and 17% taken by the ten largest.

The sample comprised blood. The J gene is TRBJ2-7, the V gene TRBV6-1; D gene uncertain. The sequence was collected from a woman aged 18-29 years with Graves' ophthalmopathy. The CDR3: CASSEASSPWEQYF. CDR3 nucleotides: TGTGCCAGCAGTGAAGCCAGCTCGCCTTGGGAGCAGTACTTC.